This T cell receptor (beta chain) is drawn from a study of T cell clusters in autoimmune cytopenias. Findings and caveats of the study: The T cell clusters came from computational analysis alone and lack functional validation.

In terms of frequency, this clonotype is medium-sized. Its specificity is unknown. TRB was amplified by touch-down multiplex PCR, primer pools A and B combined. After re-calling the multiplex PCR reads, TCRdb lists one entry per CDR3 protein, DNA absent. This sample's table reports some 7,200 distinct CDR3 sequences. The V gene's germline CDR1 is LNHDA and CDR2 SQIVND (reference sequence). CDR3 size: 15 residues. TRB was amplified from approximately 250 ng of peripheral blood genomic DNA per sample. The sample was also reused in another study, on T cell repertoires in aging, cancer and after chemotherapy. From that paper: Donor ages fell into six groups from 30 or younger up to 70 or older. Rebound thymic output was suggested by rising median generation probability during chemotherapy in each cancer cohort. Immunological memory after chemotherapy cannot be judged from the repertoire data.

V usage is TRBV19 and J usage is TRBJ2-7; TCRdb picks TRBD1, but there is no DNA to check that call. This sequence was found in a human donor in good health. The specimen was peripheral blood. This CDR3 reads CASSPRQLLSYEQYF.